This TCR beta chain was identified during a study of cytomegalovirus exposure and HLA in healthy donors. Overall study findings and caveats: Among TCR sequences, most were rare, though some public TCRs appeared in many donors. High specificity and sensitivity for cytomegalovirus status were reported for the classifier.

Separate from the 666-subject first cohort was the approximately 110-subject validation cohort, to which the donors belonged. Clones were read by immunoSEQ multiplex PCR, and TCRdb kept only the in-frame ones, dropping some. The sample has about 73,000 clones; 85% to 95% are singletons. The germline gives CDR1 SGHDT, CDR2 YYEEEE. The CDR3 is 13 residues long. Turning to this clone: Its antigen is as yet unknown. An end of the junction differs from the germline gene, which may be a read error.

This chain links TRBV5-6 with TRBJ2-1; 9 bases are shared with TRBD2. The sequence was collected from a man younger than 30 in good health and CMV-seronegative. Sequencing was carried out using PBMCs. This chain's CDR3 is CASSLETSGQHLF. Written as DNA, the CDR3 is TGTGCCAGCAGCCTCGAGACTAGCGGCCAGCATCTCTTC.